Following are 26 T cell receptor beta chains from one sample sequenced in a study of control samples from healthy donors and cancer patients. TCRdb's copy holds only in-frame clones and misses some; the assay was immunoSEQ multiplex PCR. The repertoire has tens of thousands of clones, nearly 90% of them found once; the top ten carry less than 7%. Sequenced sample: PBMCs. The receptors here all came from a man in his 60s with colorectal cancer.

The V and J genes are TRBV2 and TRBJ2-1; 8 bases fit TRBD1. CDR1 is SNHLY, CDR2 FYNNEI, per germline. With V trimmed by 4 bases and J by 7 bases, 15 bases remained unmatched. The CDR3 is 17 residues long. The CDR3 region has the DNA TGTGCCAGCAGTGCTGTCCTGGCAGGGGGCGCGGGAAATGAGCAGTTCTTC. Protein sequence: CASSAVLAGGAGNEQFF.

The chain has TRBV6-2 or TRBV6-3 and TRBJ2-5; 9 bases line up with TRBD1. CDR3 size: 15 residues. Trimming removed 6 bases from V and 4 bases from J; junction bases left unmatched: 9. Germline V lookup: CDR1 MNHEY, CDR2 SVGEGT. The CDR3 DNA is TGTGCCAGCAGCCGACAGGGGGATGGTGGAGAGACCCAGTACTTC. Amino acid sequence: CASSRQGDGGETQYF.

V usage is TRBV27 and J usage is TRBJ1-2; weak D call: TRBD1 (5 bases). V lost 11 bases and J lost 5, with 24 bases in between. This CDR3 is built from 15 residues. From germline, CDR1 is MNHEY and CDR2 SMNVEV (reference sequence). This CDR3 reads CACLSFRDGLYGYTF. CDR3 sequence (DNA): TGTGCCTGTTTATCCTTCCGGGACGGACTATATGGCTACACCTTC.

The chain employs TRBV4-2 and TRBJ2-7; D may be TRBD1 (6 bases). CDR1 and CDR2 from the germline V gene are LGHNA and YNFKEQ. V dropped 1 base and J dropped 6 bases, with 13 bases sitting between them. The CDR3 length is 14 residues. Here the CDR3 DNA reads TGTGCCAGCAGCCAAGGTAGGGGGTCGGGCGAGCAGTACTTC. This encodes CASSQGRGSGEQYF.

The rearrangement joins TRBV12-3 or TRBV12-4 to TRBJ1-2; 7 bases are shared with TRBD1. V dropped 7 bases and J dropped 5; count of bases not matched to a gene: 4. The CDR3 is made up of 12 amino acids. Here the CDR3 reads CASTKQGYGYTF. CDR3 in DNA: TGTGCCAGCACTAAACAGGGGTATGGCTACACCTTC.

This clone was picked up one time. The chain links TRBV25-1 to TRBJ1-4; D ambiguous. The CDR3 spans 13 residues. In germline, CDR1 is MGHDK, CDR2 SYGVNS. The V gene lost 5 bases and the J gene lost 7 bases, with 11 bases spanning the gap. The DNA for the CDR3 is TGTGCCAGCAGTTTGGGGTGGGGTGAAAAACTGTTTTTT. It encodes CASSLGWGEKLFF.

This chain links TRBV4-2 with TRBJ2-3; D possibly corresponds to TRBD2 (6 bases). Germline CDR1 is LGHNA and CDR2 is YNFKEQ. V dropped 0 bases and J dropped 4 bases, with 11 bases sitting between them. The CDR3 totals 15 residues. The CDR3 region is CASSQELGRSDTQYF. CDR3 DNA: TGTGCCAGCAGCCAAGAGTTGGGGAGGTCAGATACGCAGTATTTT.

A single count supports this clone. The chain uses TRBV20-1 and TRBJ1-4, with a tentative D call TRBD1 (6 bases). CDR1 and CDR2 (germline): DFQATT, SNEGSKA (reference sequence). This CDR3 has 11 residues. V lost 4 bases and J lost 15, with 15 bases in between. DNA of the CDR3: TGCAGTGCTAAAGGGGGATCTATGGTGTTTTTT. This codes for CSAKGGSMVFF.

V is TRBV7-7 and J is TRBJ1-1, with D hard to call. V gave up 1 base and J gave up 2 bases, with 8 bases separating them. The germline V gene has CDR1 SSHAT and CDR2 FNYEAQ (reference sequence). The length of the CDR3 is 14 residues. CDR3 DNA: TGTGCCAGCAGCTTAGGAGTTTTAAACACTGAAGCTTTCTTT. It specifies CASSLGVLNTEAFF.

This CDR3 reads CASSFSSYEQYF. The DNA for the CDR3 is TGTGCCAGCAGCTTTAGCTCCTACGAGCAGTACTTC. The gene calls are TRBV5-6 and TRBJ2-7, with D uncertain. V was cut by 2 bases and J by 0 bases, with 3 bases left in between. The length of the CDR3 is 12 residues. Germline assignment: CDR1 SGHDT and CDR2 YYEEEE.

The chain recombines TRBV29-1 with TRBJ1-2; D is uncertain. Germline CDR1 reads SQVTM; CDR2 reads ANQGSEA. CDR3 length: 12 amino acids. V lost 4 bases to trimming and J lost 1 base, with 7 bases between them. CDR3 in amino acids: CSVVSFNYGYTF. Here the CDR3 DNA reads TGCAGCGTTGTAAGTTTTAACTATGGCTACACCTTC.

The genes are TRBV7-2 and TRBJ2-6; no clear D. The CDR3 is 17 amino acids. Trimming removed 8 bases from V and 1 base from J, with 18 bases in between. The V gene's germline CDR1 is SGHTA and CDR2 FQGNSA. The CDR3 coding sequence is TGTGCCAGCGGGCGGAATCCTCTCCAATCTGGGGCCAACGTCCTGACTTTC. Protein product: CASGRNPLQSGANVLTF.

The rearrangement joins TRBV14 to TRBJ1-1; 7 positions agree with TRBD1. The CDR3 sequence is 16 residues long. The V gene end was trimmed by 4 bases and the J gene end by 4 bases; junction bases not matched to a gene: 12. Germline CDR1 SGHDN, CDR2 FVKESK. The CDR3 protein is CASSPNDRDRTTEAFF. The CDR3 coding sequence is TGTGCCAGCAGCCCGAACGACAGGGACCGGACCACTGAAGCTTTCTTT. Combining the CDR3 with reference TRBV14 and TRBJ1-1 gives the whole variable domain EAGVTQFPSHSVIEKGQTVTLRCDPISGHDNLYWYRRVMGKEIKFLLHFVKESKQDESGMPNNRFLAERTGGTYSTLKVQPAELEDSGVYFCASSPNDRDRTTEAFFGQGTRLTVV.

This chain joins TRBV18 and TRBJ2-7; D unresolved. Trimming took off 3 bases at V and 4 bases at J, with 7 bases between the two ends. Germline CDR1 reads KGHSH; CDR2 reads LQKENI. CDR3 length equals 12 residues. DNA for the CDR3: TGTGCCAGCTCACCGGGCCGTTACGAGCAGTACTTC. Translation: CASSPGRYEQYF.

The J gene is TRBJ1-3, the V gene TRBV7-2; D is unclear. Germline CDR1 is SGHTA and CDR2 is FQGNSA. Trimming removed 1 base from V and 4 bases from J, with 8 bases in between. The CDR3 runs to 14 residues. In DNA form, the CDR3 reads TGTGCCAGCAGCTTAGGGGCAGACGGAAACACCATATATTTT. Its protein is CASSLGADGNTIYF.

The V and J genes are TRBV7-2 and TRBJ2-1; TRBD1 agrees at 7 bases. The CDR3 extends over 14 amino acids. With 4 bases clipped from V and 7 bases from J, the junction kept 7 bases outside the gene matches. The germline CDR1 and CDR2 sequences are SGHTA and FQGNSA. The CDR3 sequence is CASSSTTGWNEQFF. In DNA, the CDR3 is TGTGCCAGCAGCTCCACGACAGGGTGGAATGAGCAGTTCTTC.

As for this clone: Distinct nucleotide sequences in the sample also encode this CDR3. The gene calls are TRBV5-1 and TRBJ1-4; no definite D call. Germline assignment: CDR1 SGHRS and CDR2 YFSETQ. CDR3 size: 14 residues. V gave up 4 bases and J gave up 0 bases, with 7 bases separating them. CDR3 bases: TGCGCCAGCAGCCCAACTGCAACTAATGAAAAACTGTTTTTT. This encodes CASSPTATNEKLFF. The full variable domain, its missing parts supplied by reference TRBV5-1 and TRBJ1-4, is KAGVTQTPRYLIKTRGQQVTLSCSPISGHRSVSWYQQTPGQGLQFLFEYFSETQRNKGNFPGRFSGRQFSNSRSEMNVSTLELGDSALYLCASSPTATNEKLFFGSGTQLSVL.

The chain joins TRBV27 to TRBJ2-1; 8 bases are shared with TRBD1. Trimming removed 5 bases from V and 10 bases from J; junction bases left unmatched: 7. Germline CDR1 and CDR2: MNHEY and SMNVEV (reference sequence). CDR3 size: 13 residues. The CDR3 sequence: CASSLGQGYEQFF. CDR3 nucleotide sequence: TGTGCCAGCAGTCTTGGACAGGGATACGAGCAGTTCTTC.

The chain carries TRBV5-1 and TRBJ1-3; TRBD1 matches 8 bases. Germline CDR1 reads SGHRS; CDR2 reads YFSETQ. There are 16 residues in the CDR3. J gave up 0 bases and V 6 bases, and 8 bases lay outside the gene matches. Here the CDR3 reads CASTQTGQDSGNTIYF. CDR3 DNA: TGCGCCAGCACCCAGACGGGACAGGACTCTGGAAACACCATATATTTT.

The V and J genes are TRBV9 and TRBJ2-1; TRBD1 aligns across 7 bases. CDR3 size: 15 residues. Germline trimming cut 0 bases from V and 2 bases from J; bases unmatched to any gene: 2. Germline V lookup: CDR1 SGDLS, CDR2 YYNGEE. The CDR3 sequence is CASSVGQGTYNEQFF. In DNA, the CDR3 is TGTGCCAGCAGCGTAGGACAGGGAACCTACAATGAGCAGTTCTTC.

This clone is a singleton in its sample. In nucleotides, the CDR3 is TGCGCCAGCAGCCTATCTGGACAGACCCAAGAGACCCAGTACTTC. It codes for CASSLSGQTQETQYF. The chain links TRBV5-1 to TRBJ2-5; a possible D gene is TRBD1 (6 bases). Trimming stripped 4 bases from V and 1 base from J, with 14 bases between. The V gene's germline CDR1 is SGHRS and CDR2 YFSETQ. The CDR3 loop spans 15 amino acids. The variable domain in full, with the rest retrieved from reference TRBV5-1 and TRBJ2-5, is KAGVTQTPRYLIKTRGQQVTLSCSPISGHRSVSWYQQTPGQGLQFLFEYFSETQRNKGNFPGRFSGRQFSNSRSEMNVSTLELGDSALYLCASSLSGQTQETQYFGPGTRLLVL.

The chain uses TRBV6-5 and TRBJ1-2; D ambiguous. V was pared by 2 bases and J by 4 bases, with 11 bases between. This CDR3 contains 14 residues. CDR1 is MNHEY, CDR2 SVGAGI, per germline. CDR3 nucleotides: TGTGCCAGCAGTTACGCCGGAATGGGCTATGGCTACACCTTC. It specifies CASSYAGMGYGYTF.

The chain combines TRBV7-9 with TRBJ2-7; tentatively, D is TRBD1 (5 bases). CDR3 length: 15 amino acids. Germline assignment: CDR1 SEHNR and CDR2 FQNEAQ (reference sequence). V dropped 2 bases and J dropped 5 bases, with 16 bases sitting between them. CDR3 region: CASSLQTGMGNEQYF. The DNA of the CDR3 is TGTGCCAGCAGCTTACAAACAGGAATGGGAAACGAGCAGTACTTC. The full variable domain, rest sourced from reference TRBV7-9 and TRBJ2-7, is DTGVSQNPRHKITKRGQNVTFRCDPISEHNRLYWYRQTLGQGPEFLTYFQNEAQLEKSRLLSDRFSAERPKGSFSTLEIQRTEQGDSAMYLCASSLQTGMGNEQYFGPGTRLTVT.

The V and J genes are TRBV3-1 (or the pseudogene TRBV3-2) and TRBJ2-2, with TRBD1 identical over 10 bases. Trimming at V came to 5 bases and at J to 8 bases, leaving 8 bases not matched to a gene. CDR1 is LGHDT and CDR2 is YNNKEL in the germline V gene (reference sequence). The CDR3 is made up of 15 amino acids. The CDR3 DNA reads TGTGCCAGCAGCTCCAGACAGGGGGCCGGGGGGGAGCTGTTTTTT. Its translation: CASSSRQGAGGELFF.

This clone is a singleton in its sample. The chain uses TRBV9 and TRBJ1-3; 8 bases fit TRBD1. The CDR3 is made up of 16 amino acids. J gave up 0 bases and V 3 bases, and 5 bases lay outside the gene matches. Per germline, CDR1 SGDLS and CDR2 YYNGEE. CDR3 DNA sequence: TGTGCCAGCAGCGGATGGGGACAGGTCTCTGGAAACACCATATATTTT. This sequence encodes CASSGWGQVSGNTIYF.

The chain is built from TRBV2 and TRBJ1-2, with 8 bases fitting TRBD1. CDR1 SNHLY and CDR2 FYNNEI come from the germline V gene. V gave up 5 bases and J gave up 4 bases; unmatched junction bases: 6. CDR3 length equals 14 residues. The CDR3 loop is CASSPQGDAYGYTF. CDR3 in DNA: TGTGCCAGCAGTCCACAGGGGGACGCCTATGGCTACACCTTC.